This T cell receptor beta chain was observed in a study of T cells in tumors after PD-1 blockade. Study summary: Excluded were patients with checkpoint blockade, immunosuppressants, or radiotherapy or other anti-cancer therapy within 4 weeks.

The CDR3 is 14 amino acids. The V end was cut by 4 bases, the J end by 6 bases, with 16 bases between. Germline loops: CDR1 SGHVS, CDR2 FNYEAQ. In the case of this clone: No antigen is known for it.

Input was about 616 ng to 6,500 ng of genomic DNA from tumor or blood. The repertoire was sequenced with immunoSEQ multiplex PCR; TCRdb's copy has only in-frame clones and lacks some. The table has some 8,700 clones, 50% to 70% seen once. Study conclusions and caveats: Clonal replacement was seen across treatment, not between pre-treatment samples. Peripheral recruitment is suggested, as some novel exhausted tumor clones were in pre-treatment blood.

The clonotype was recovered from a human donor with basal cell carcinoma. Sequenced here: tumor tissue, sampled after anti-PD-1 treatment. The chain couples TRBV7-6 to TRBJ2-7; the D gene is possibly TRBD1 (6 bases). CDR3 residues: CASSSKSQGSEQYF. In nucleotides, the CDR3 is TGTGCCAGCAGCTCAAAGTCACAGGGATCCGAGCAGTACTTC.